Sequencing of this T cell receptor (beta chain) was carried out in a study of cytomegalovirus exposure and HLA in healthy donors. Overall study findings and caveats: Other equally common chains were less clonally expanded than HLA-associated TCR beta chains, a later analysis showed.

As to this clone: Its matching antigen is unknown.

V lost 4 bases to trimming and J lost 1 base, with 10 bases between them. Per the germline V gene, CDR1 is LNHDA and CDR2 is SQIVND (reference sequence). This CDR3 has 14 residues. The PCR contained 60 Vbeta and 13 Jbeta primers. Profiled with immunoSEQ multiplex PCR; TCRdb holds only in-frame clones, not every one. The profile shows some 120,000 clones, roughly 74% of them singletons. This TCR was recovered from a woman aged 45-65 years in good health and CMV-seropositive. This rearrangement joins TRBV19 to TRBJ1-2; D is unresolved. Input material: PBMCs. In DNA, the CDR3 is TGTGCCAGTAGTAGATACACGTTTAACTATGGCTACACCTTC. Protein: CASSRYTFNYGYTF.